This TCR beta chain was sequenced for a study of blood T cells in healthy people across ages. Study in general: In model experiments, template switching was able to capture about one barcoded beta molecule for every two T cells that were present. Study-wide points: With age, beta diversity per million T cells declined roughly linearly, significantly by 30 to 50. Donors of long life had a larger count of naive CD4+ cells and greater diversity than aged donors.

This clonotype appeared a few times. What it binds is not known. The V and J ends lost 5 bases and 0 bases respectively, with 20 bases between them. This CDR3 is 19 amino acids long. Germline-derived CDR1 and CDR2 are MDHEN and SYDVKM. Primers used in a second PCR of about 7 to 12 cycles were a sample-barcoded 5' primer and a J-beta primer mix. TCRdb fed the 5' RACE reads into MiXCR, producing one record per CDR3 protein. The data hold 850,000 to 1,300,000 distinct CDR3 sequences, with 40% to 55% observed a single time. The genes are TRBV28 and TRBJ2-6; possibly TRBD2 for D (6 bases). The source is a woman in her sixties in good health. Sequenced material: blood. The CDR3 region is CASSRTGTQNPSGANVLTF. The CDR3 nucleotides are TGTGCCAGCAGTCGCACCGGGACTCAGAACCCCTCTGGGGCCAACGTCCTGACTTTC.